Listed here are 27 T cell receptor beta chains from one sample, sequenced in a study of T cell clonality in common variable immunodeficiency. TCRdb keeps only in-frame clones here, not all; method: immunoSEQ multiplex PCR. This sample has roughly 51,000 clones, each found more than once. Material: peripheral blood mononuclear cells. Receptors were obtained from a person aged 18-70 years in good health.

This clone has ten or more counts. The DNA ends 3 residues before the CDR3 does, and the rest of the CDR3 is filled in from the germline J gene. The chain recombines TRBV6-2 or TRBV6-3 with TRBJ1-1, with D tentatively TRBD1 (6 bases). This CDR3 contains 12 residues. CDR1 is MNHEY, CDR2 SVGEGT, per germline. The part of the CDR3 DNA that was read is TGTGCCAGCAGTTATAGCGGGGGCACG. Amino acid sequence: CASSYSGGT. The complete CDR3 sequence is CASSYSGGTAFF.

This clone has ten or more counts. The read ends 3 residues shy of where the CDR3 ends; the end is completed using the germline J gene. The chain employs TRBV20-1 and TRBJ1-2, with unresolved D. The CDR3 covers 14 residues. From germline, CDR1 is DFQATT and CDR2 SNEGSKA (reference sequence). The ends were cut back, 5 bases at V and 7 bases at J, with 20 bases in the middle. The DNA read from the CDR3 is TGCAGTGCTGATGAGACAAGGCCTTTTTCTGGC. Translating gives CSADETRPFSG. From start to end, the CDR3 is CSADETRPFSGYTF.

This clone showed up many times. The CDR3 extends 3 residues past the end of the read, so its final part is completed from the germline J gene. The chain carries TRBV7-9 and TRBJ2-2; D is unclear. CDR3 length: 13 amino acids. Per germline, CDR1 SEHNR and CDR2 FQNEAQ (reference sequence). V gave up 6 bases and J gave up 1 base, with 6 bases separating them. CDR3 DNA (partial): TGTGCCAGCAGTGAGCGGAACACCGGGGAG. Protein sequence: CASSERNTGE. The entire CDR3 sequence reads CASSERNTGELFF.

This clone was seen ten or more times. Read coverage stops 3 residues before the CDR3 terminus; the germline J gene supplies the remainder. This chain links TRBV7-3 with TRBJ2-7; 8 nucleotides agree with TRBD2. CDR1 is SGHTA and CDR2 is FQGTGA in the germline V gene. The CDR3 spans 15 residues. J gave up 0 bases and V 0 bases, and 1 base lay outside the gene matches. Incomplete CDR3 DNA: TGTGCCAGCAGCTTAACGGCGGGAGGCTCCTACGAG. This sequence encodes CASSLTAGGSYE. The entire CDR3 sequence reads CASSLTAGGSYEQYF.

This clone was counted ten times or more. The DNA ends 3 residues before the CDR3 does, and the rest of the CDR3 is filled in from the germline J gene. The chain recombines TRBV2 with TRBJ1-1, with D perhaps TRBD1 (5 bases). This CDR3 is 14 amino acids long. From germline, CDR1 is SNHLY and CDR2 FYNNEI. V was shortened by 8 bases and J by 5 bases, with 18 bases between the two germline ends. CDR3 residues: CASCWQGSMTEAFF. The CDR3 bases that were read are TGTGCCAGCTGTTGGCAGGGTTCGATGACTGAA. Using reference TRBV2 and TRBJ1-1 for the parts outside the CDR3, the full variable domain is EPEVTQTPSHQVTQMGQEVILRCVPISNHLYFYWYRQILGQKVEFLVSFYNNEISEKSEIFDDQFSVERPDGSNFTLKIRSTKLEDSAMYFCASCWQGSMTEAFFGQGTRLTVV.

This clone occurred many times. The read terminates 3 residues before the CDR3 end, so the remaining end is supplied by the germline J gene. This chain links TRBV5-1 with TRBJ2-6; D not certain. V lost 0 bases and J 0 bases, leaving 7 bases between the germline ends. Germline loops: CDR1 SGHRS, CDR2 YFSETQ. The CDR3 consists of 16 residues. CDR3 DNA, as far as it was read: TGCGCCAGCAGCTTGGTACAGCTCTCTGGGGCCAACGTC. Amino acid sequence: CASSLVQLSGANV. In full, the CDR3 reads CASSLVQLSGANVLTF.

Regarding this clone: The CDR3 goes on 3 residues after the read ends, and that part is filled in from the germline J gene. V and J are TRBV19 and TRBJ1-2; TRBD1 is a possible D gene (6 bases). Trimming removed 3 bases from V and 6 bases from J, with 14 bases in between. The CDR3 loop spans 14 amino acids. Looked up from germline, CDR1 is LNHDA and CDR2 is SQIVND (reference sequence). The CDR3 DNA, read in part, is TGTGCCAGTAGTATCGTACAGGGCACCCATGGC. This encodes CASSIVQGTHG. The CDR3 in full is CASSIVQGTHGYTF. The whole variable domain, remainder taken from reference TRBV19 and TRBJ1-2, is DGGITQSPKYLFRKEGQNVTLSCEQNLNHDAMYWYRQDPGQGLRLIYYSQIVNDFQKGDIAEGYSVSREKKESFPLTVTSAQKNPTAFYLCASSIVQGTHGYTFGSGTRLTVV.

CDR3 DNA, as far as it was read: TGTGCCAGCAGTCCTTGGACTAGCGGGAGCCCCGACACCGGGGAG. Translation: CASSPWTSGSPDTGE. The complete CDR3 sequence is CASSPWTSGSPDTGELFF. The chain carries TRBV2 and TRBJ2-2; 13 positions match TRBD2. The sequenced fragment ends 3 residues before the CDR3 boundary, so the rest is inferred from the germline J gene. After removal of 5 bases from V and 3 bases from J, the junction contained 9 bases not matched to a gene. Germline assignment: CDR1 SNHLY and CDR2 FYNNEI. The CDR3 runs 18 residues. The full variable domain, its missing parts supplied by reference TRBV2 and TRBJ2-2, is EPEVTQTPSHQVTQMGQEVILRCVPISNHLYFYWYRQILGQKVEFLVSFYNNEISEKSEIFDDQFSVERPDGSNFTLKIRSTKLEDSAMYFCASSPWTSGSPDTGELFFGEGSRLTVL.

By share, this clone ranks as medium-sized (0.01 to 0.1%). The read stops 3 residues short of the end of the CDR3; the missing end is completed from the germline J gene. The chain links TRBV10-3 to TRBJ2-2; 7 bases are a match to TRBD2. With V trimmed by 10 bases and J by 1 base, 6 bases remained unmatched. The CDR3 contains 14 residues. The germline V gene encodes CDR1 ENHRY and CDR2 SYGVKD. The CDR3 spells CATKAGRNTGELFF. CDR3 DNA, as far as it was read: TGTGCCACCAAAGCGGGAAGGAACACCGGGGAG.

In this sample, this clone turned up many times. The CDR3 end is not reached by the read, which stops 3 residues before it; the germline J gene fills it in. The J gene is TRBJ2-1, the V gene TRBV4-1; D not resolved. There are 17 residues in the CDR3. Trimming left V 0 bases short and J 3 bases short, with 15 bases between. In germline, CDR1 is MGHRA, CDR2 YSYEKL. The DNA read from the CDR3 is TGCGCCAGCAGCCAAGATGTTGGGTCCCGACTCTACAATGAG. Translating it yields CASSQDVGSRLYNE. The full CDR3 sequence reads CASSQDVGSRLYNEQFF.

Ten or more counts support this clone. This CDR3 reads CAWTRGENGYTF. Incomplete CDR3 DNA: TGTGCCTGGACCCGGGGAGAAAATGGC. V usage is TRBV30 and J usage is TRBJ1-2; D remains unclear. The read terminates 3 residues before the CDR3 end, so the remaining end is supplied by the germline J gene. V was trimmed by 4 bases and J by 6 bases, leaving 12 bases between them. The length of the CDR3 is 12 residues. The germline gives CDR1 GTSNPN, CDR2 SVGIG (reference sequence).

The sample holds many counts of this clone. The sequence runs out 3 residues before the end of the CDR3; the remainder is reconstructed from the germline J gene. The same CDR3 can be traced to other DNA sequences in this sample. V gene TRBV5-1 combines with J gene TRBJ1-1; a possible D gene is TRBD1 (5 bases). Germline V gene lookup returns CDR1 SGHRS and CDR2 YFSETQ. The ends were cut back, 0 bases at V and 4 bases at J, with 10 bases in the middle. The CDR3 sequence is 14 residues long. CDR3 region: CASSLAAGGTEAFF. CDR3 DNA (partial): TGCGCCAGCAGCTTGGCAGCCGGGGGCACTGAA.

This clone was counted many times. The sequence runs out 3 residues before the end of the CDR3; the remainder is reconstructed from the germline J gene. The rearrangement joins TRBV20-1 to TRBJ2-2; 10 bases are shared with TRBD1. This CDR3 region has 16 residues. The V gene's germline CDR1 is DFQATT and CDR2 SNEGSKA (reference sequence). J was trimmed by 1 base and V by 1 base; bases with no gene match: 3. The CDR3 spells CSARGWDRGNTGELFF. The DNA read from the CDR3 is TGCAGTGCTAGAGGTTGGGACAGGGGGAACACCGGGGAG.

This clone occurred many times. The DNA ends 3 residues before the CDR3 does, and the rest of the CDR3 is filled in from the germline J gene. The V call is TRBV7-2, the J call TRBJ2-2; tentatively, D is TRBD2 (5 bases). Deletions cut 8 bases from V and 2 bases from J, with 12 bases between. Germline V CDR1 and CDR2: SGHTA, FQGNSA. The CDR3 has 14 residues. The CDR3 spells CASSKTTNTGELFF. CDR3 bases read: TGTGCCAGCTCGAAGACTACTAACACCGGGGAG.

This clone was recorded many times. The covered CDR3 bases are TGTGCCAGCAGAGCGCCGGGACAGAATATC. Translating gives CASRAPGQNI. The full CDR3 protein is CASRAPGQNIYTF. This rearrangement joins TRBV5-4 to TRBJ1-2; 7 bases are a match to TRBD1. The sequence runs out 3 residues before the end of the CDR3; the remainder is reconstructed from the germline J gene. Germline V gene lookup returns CDR1 SGHNT and CDR2 YYREEE (reference sequence). The CDR3 loop spans 13 amino acids.

This clone occurred many times. The CDR3 end is not reached by the read, which stops 3 residues before it; the germline J gene fills it in. V is TRBV9 and J is TRBJ1-2; TRBD1 matches at 11 bases. The CDR3 covers 18 residues. The J segment lost 4 bases and the V segment lost 4 bases, leaving 15 bases of the junction unmatched. The germline V gene encodes CDR1 SGDLS and CDR2 YYNGEE. The CDR3 loop reads CASSPGGQGARWTYGYTF. Partial CDR3 DNA: TGTGCCAGCAGCCCAGGAGGACAGGGGGCCAGGTGGACCTATGGC.

This clone was counted many times. Read coverage stops 3 residues before the CDR3 terminus; the germline J gene supplies the remainder. The chain joins TRBV18 to TRBJ2-5, with D possibly being TRBD1 (5 bases). The CDR3 is made up of 14 amino acids. Germline values: CDR1 KGHSH, CDR2 LQKENI. V gave up 5 bases and J gave up 1 base, with 11 bases separating them. CDR3 DNA, as far as it was read: TGTGCCAGCTCAGATCCGACAGTCCAAGAGACC. Protein: CASSDPTVQET. The CDR3 in full is CASSDPTVQETQYF.

Many counts were recorded for this clone. The read is 3 residues too short to cover the CDR3 end, so that end is filled in from the germline J gene. The chain joins TRBV5-1 to TRBJ2-3; perhaps TRBD1 as D (5 bases). In germline, CDR1 is SGHRS, CDR2 YFSETQ. The CDR3 sequence is 14 residues long. Trimming took 1 base from V and 5 from J, leaving 11 bases between them. Incomplete CDR3 DNA: TGCGCCAGCAGCTTGAGTGGGGCGCAAGATACG. This gives the protein CASSLSGAQDT. The whole CDR3 is CASSLSGAQDTQYF.

There are many counts of this clone. The CDR3 sequence is CSARLVAEETQYF. CDR3 bases read: TGCAGTGCTAGACTGGTAGCGGAAGAGACC. V gene TRBV20-1 combines with J gene TRBJ2-5; a weak D match, TRBD2 (6 bases). The read ends 3 residues early relative to the CDR3; the germline J gene fills the gap. This CDR3 has 13 amino acids. CDR1 is DFQATT, CDR2 SNEGSKA, per germline (reference sequence). The ends were cut back, 2 bases at V and 3 bases at J, with 10 bases in the middle.

This clone was counted ten times or more. The read ends 3 residues shy of where the CDR3 ends; the end is completed using the germline J gene. The chain uses TRBV10-3 and TRBJ2-3, with 7 bases matching TRBD2. Germline CDR1 reads ENHRY; CDR2 reads SYGVKD. J lost 2 bases, V lost 7 bases, and 6 bases had no gene match. The CDR3 extends over 14 amino acids. CDR3: CAIKGRGSTDTQYF. The covered CDR3 bases are TGTGCCATCAAGGGGAGGGGTTCCACAGATACG.

The table lists this clone with many counts. This CDR3 is CASIDREVMNTEAFF. Partial CDR3 DNA: TGTGCCAGCATAGACAGGGAAGTAATGAACACTGAA. The rearrangement links TRBV7-2 to TRBJ1-1; 7 positions match TRBD1. The CDR3 end lies 3 residues beyond the end of the read and is filled in from the germline J gene. The CDR3 is made up of 15 amino acids. J was trimmed by 0 bases and V by 7 bases; bases with no gene match: 8. From germline, CDR1 is SGHTA and CDR2 FQGNSA.

This clone was observed many times. With the read ending 3 residues before the CDR3 end, the germline J gene is used to fill in that end. This chain connects TRBV12-3 or TRBV12-4 to TRBJ2-7, with 10 bases identical to TRBD2. The CDR3 consists of 15 residues. After removal of 3 bases from V and 4 bases from J, the junction contained 6 bases not matched to a gene. CDR3 loop: CASSLSPSGSYEQYF. CDR3 bases read: TGTGCCAGCAGTTTGAGTCCTAGCGGGAGTTACGAG.

This clone was detected many times. The DNA ends 3 residues before the CDR3 does, and the rest of the CDR3 is filled in from the germline J gene. The V call is TRBV20-1, the J call TRBJ2-7; 10 bases align to TRBD2. V lost 6 bases and J lost 6; bases outside the gene matches: 8. CDR1 and CDR2 from the germline V gene are DFQATT and SNEGSKA (reference sequence). This CDR3 has 13 amino acids. CDR3: CSAESGTSVEQYF. CDR3 bases read: TGCAGTGCCGAGTCCGGGACTAGCGTCGAG.

There are many counts of this clone. The CDR3 end lies 3 residues beyond the end of the read and is filled in from the germline J gene. The gene calls are TRBV10-1 and TRBJ2-2; 8 positions agree with TRBD2. CDR3 length: 16 residues. The trim removed 3 bases at V and 5 bases at J, leaving 8 bases unmatched. Germline assignment: CDR1 WNHNN and CDR2 SYGVQD (reference sequence). CDR3 amino acids: CASSDSGTRGTGELFF. CDR3 bases read: TGCGCCAGCAGTGATTCCGGGACTAGGGGGACCGGGGAG.

Remarks on this clone: The sequence runs out 3 residues before the end of the CDR3; the remainder is reconstructed from the germline J gene. V gene TRBV11-1 combines with J gene TRBJ1-1, with D possibly TRBD1 on 6 matching bases. V gave up 2 bases and J gave up 1 base, with 8 bases separating them. The CDR3 loop spans 14 amino acids. The germline gives CDR1 SGHAT, CDR2 FQDESV (reference sequence). CDR3 DNA (partial): TGTGCCAGCAGCTTACAACAGGGGAACACTGAA. Its translation is CASSLQQGNTE. The CDR3 reads in full as CASSLQQGNTEAFF.

This clone was found many times. The read terminates 3 residues ahead of where the CDR3 ends, so the germline J gene completes it. The rearrangement uses TRBV7-9 and TRBJ2-5, with a possible D match to TRBD2 (5 bases). Between the trimmed V and J ends, which lost 1 base and 1 base, there was a span of 7 bases. CDR1 is SEHNR, CDR2 FQNEAQ, per germline (reference sequence). This CDR3 contains 14 residues. CDR3 DNA, as far as it was read: TGTGCCAGCAGCTTAGGAGGGCCCCAAGAGACC. It encodes CASSLGGPQET. The CDR3, in full, reads CASSLGGPQETQYF. Full variable domain (rest looked up from reference TRBV7-9 and TRBJ2-5): DTGVSQNPRHKITKRGQNVTFRCDPISEHNRLYWYRQTLGQGPEFLTYFQNEAQLEKSRLLSDRFSAERPKGSFSTLEIQRTEQGDSAMYLCASSLGGPQETQYFGPGTRLLVL.

This clone has ten or more counts. The CDR3 end lies 3 residues beyond the end of the read and is filled in from the germline J gene. The chain uses TRBV5-1 and TRBJ2-2; D is unclear. The CDR3 is 14 amino acids. Trimming took off 0 bases at V and 4 bases at J, with 7 bases between the two ends. Germline assignment: CDR1 SGHRS and CDR2 YFSETQ. The sequenced part of the CDR3 DNA is TGCGCCAGCAGCTTGGCAGGTGCCACCGGGGAG. It encodes CASSLAGATGE. The entire CDR3 protein reads CASSLAGATGELFF. The variable domain in full, completed from reference TRBV5-1 and TRBJ2-2, reads KAGVTQTPRYLIKTRGQQVTLSCSPISGHRSVSWYQQTPGQGLQFLFEYFSETQRNKGNFPGRFSGRQFSNSRSEMNVSTLELGDSALYLCASSLAGATGELFFGEGSRLTVL.